This T cell receptor beta chain originates from a study of metastatic and nonmetastatic thyroid tumors. Study in general: Repertoires from malignant and benign thyroid patients were compared across blood and tumor or nodule tissue. Study-wide findings and caveats: Benign nodules were reported to have significantly lower TCR beta diversity than malignant thyroid tumors, in blood and tumor.

This clone is medium-sized. The antigen remains undetermined. Every patient underwent thyroid surgery untreated. Authors' analysis steps: In papillary thyroid cancer, a distant-metastasis classifier was built using CDR3 differences across clinicopathological groups. TCRdb re-called clones via MiXCR from the PCR reads. The V and J calls shown here were made by TCRdb, not taken from the authors' results. The sample shows under 8,500 clones, roughly a quarter of them seen only once. Specimen: tumor tissue. The receptor was isolated from a female donor with papillary thyroid cancer or a benign thyroid nodule (not recorded which). Some clones in this sample may be carry-over from other donors' samples.

The CDR3 loop reads CASTRQGETEAFF. The CDR3 DNA reads TGTGCCAGTACCAGACAGGGGGAAACTGAAGCTTTCTTT. The chain joins TRBV19 to TRBJ1-1; 9 bases agree with TRBD1. The CDR3 extends over 13 amino acids. V shed 7 bases and J 5 bases; nucleotides not matched to a gene: 5. Germline CDR1 LNHDA, CDR2 SQIVND (reference sequence).